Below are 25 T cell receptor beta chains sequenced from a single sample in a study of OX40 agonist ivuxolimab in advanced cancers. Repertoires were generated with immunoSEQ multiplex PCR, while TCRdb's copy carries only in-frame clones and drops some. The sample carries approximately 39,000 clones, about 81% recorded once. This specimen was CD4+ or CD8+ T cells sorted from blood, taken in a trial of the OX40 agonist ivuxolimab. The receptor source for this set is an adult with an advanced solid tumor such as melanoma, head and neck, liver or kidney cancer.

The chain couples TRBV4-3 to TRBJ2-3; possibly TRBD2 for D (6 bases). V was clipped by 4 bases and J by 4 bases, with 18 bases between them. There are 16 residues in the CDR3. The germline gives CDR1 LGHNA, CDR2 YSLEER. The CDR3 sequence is CASSPRLVHPPDTQYF. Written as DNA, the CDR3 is TGCGCCAGCAGCCCAAGACTAGTGCATCCCCCAGATACGCAGTATTTT.

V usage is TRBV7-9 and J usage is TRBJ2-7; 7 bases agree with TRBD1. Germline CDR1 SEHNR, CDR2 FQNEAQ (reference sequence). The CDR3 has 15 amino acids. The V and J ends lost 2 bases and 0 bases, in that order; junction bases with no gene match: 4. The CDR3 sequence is CASSLPEGASYEQYF. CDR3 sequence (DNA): TGTGCCAGCAGCTTACCTGAGGGGGCCTCCTACGAGCAGTACTTC.

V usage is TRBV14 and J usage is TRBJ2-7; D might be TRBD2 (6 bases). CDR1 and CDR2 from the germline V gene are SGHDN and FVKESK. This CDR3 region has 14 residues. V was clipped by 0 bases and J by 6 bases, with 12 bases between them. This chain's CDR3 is CASSQDLGGSEQYF. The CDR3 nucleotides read TGTGCCAGCAGCCAAGATCTTGGAGGGTCCGAGCAGTACTTC.

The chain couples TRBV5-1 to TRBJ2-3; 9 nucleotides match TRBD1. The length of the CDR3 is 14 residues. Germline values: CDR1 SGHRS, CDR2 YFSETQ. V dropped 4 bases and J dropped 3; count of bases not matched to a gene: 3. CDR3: CASSEDRGTDTQYF. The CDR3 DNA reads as TGCGCCAGCAGCGAGGACAGGGGAACAGATACGCAGTATTTT.

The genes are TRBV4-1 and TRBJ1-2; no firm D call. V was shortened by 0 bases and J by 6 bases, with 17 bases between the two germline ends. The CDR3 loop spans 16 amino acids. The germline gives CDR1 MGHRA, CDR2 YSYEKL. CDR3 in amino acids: CASSQDGLERVDGYTF. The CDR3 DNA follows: TGCGCCAGCAGCCAAGATGGTTTAGAACGAGTAGATGGCTACACCTTC.

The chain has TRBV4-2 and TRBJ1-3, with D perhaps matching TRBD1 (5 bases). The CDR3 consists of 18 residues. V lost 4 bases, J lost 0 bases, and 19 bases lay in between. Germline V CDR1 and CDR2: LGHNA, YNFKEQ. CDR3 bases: TGTGCCAGCAGCCCCGCTCAGGGATTGGCACCCTCTGGAAACACCATATATTTT. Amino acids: CASSPAQGLAPSGNTIYF.

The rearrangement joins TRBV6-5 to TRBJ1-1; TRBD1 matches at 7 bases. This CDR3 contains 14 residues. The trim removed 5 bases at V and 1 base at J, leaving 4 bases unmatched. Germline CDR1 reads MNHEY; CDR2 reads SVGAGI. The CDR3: CASSPRQGNTEAFF. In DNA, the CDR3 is TGTGCCAGCAGTCCCCGACAGGGGAACACTGAAGCTTTCTTT.

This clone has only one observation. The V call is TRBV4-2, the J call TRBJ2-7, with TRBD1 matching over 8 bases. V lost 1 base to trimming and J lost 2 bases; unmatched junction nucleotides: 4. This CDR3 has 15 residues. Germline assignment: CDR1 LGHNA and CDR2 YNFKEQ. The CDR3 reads CASSQAQGAPYEQYF. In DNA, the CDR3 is TGTGCCAGCAGCCAAGCGCAGGGGGCCCCCTACGAGCAGTACTTC.

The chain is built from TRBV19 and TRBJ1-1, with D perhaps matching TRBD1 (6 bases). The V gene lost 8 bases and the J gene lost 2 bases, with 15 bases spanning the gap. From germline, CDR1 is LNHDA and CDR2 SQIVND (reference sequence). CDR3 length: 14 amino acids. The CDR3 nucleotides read TGTGCCAGTGGACGTACAGGGTTCAACACTGAAGCTTTCTTT. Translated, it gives CASGRTGFNTEAFF.

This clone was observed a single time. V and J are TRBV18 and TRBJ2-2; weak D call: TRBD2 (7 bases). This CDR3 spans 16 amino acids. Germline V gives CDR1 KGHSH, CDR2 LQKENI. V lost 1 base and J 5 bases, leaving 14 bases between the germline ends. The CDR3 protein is CASSPLAGAPTGELFF. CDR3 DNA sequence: TGTGCCAGCTCACCACTGGCGGGGGCCCCAACCGGGGAGCTGTTTTTT.

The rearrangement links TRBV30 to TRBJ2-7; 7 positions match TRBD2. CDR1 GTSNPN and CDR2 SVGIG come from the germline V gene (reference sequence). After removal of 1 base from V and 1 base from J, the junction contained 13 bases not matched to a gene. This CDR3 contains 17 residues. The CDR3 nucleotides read TGTGCCTGGAGTGGAAACCCACCCTTGCGGGGGTCCTACGAGCAGTACTTC. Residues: CAWSGNPPLRGSYEQYF. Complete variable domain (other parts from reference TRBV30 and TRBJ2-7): SQTIHQWPATLVQPVGSPLSLECTVEGTSNPNLYWYRQAAGRGLQLLFYSVGIGQISSEVPQNLSASRPQDRQFILSSKKLLLSDSGFYLCAWSGNPPLRGSYEQYFGPGTRLTVT.

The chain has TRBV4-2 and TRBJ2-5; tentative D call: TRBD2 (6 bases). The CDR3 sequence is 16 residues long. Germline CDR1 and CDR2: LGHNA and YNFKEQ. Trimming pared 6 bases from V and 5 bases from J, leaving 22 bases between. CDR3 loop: CASRHSGGRIAETQYF. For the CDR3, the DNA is TGTGCCAGCAGGCATAGCGGAGGGCGGATAGCGGAGACCCAGTACTTC.

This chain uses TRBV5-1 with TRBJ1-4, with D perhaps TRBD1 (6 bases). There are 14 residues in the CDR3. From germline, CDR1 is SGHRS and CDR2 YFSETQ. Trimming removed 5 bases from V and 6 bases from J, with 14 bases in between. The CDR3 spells CASRPGHRYEKLFF. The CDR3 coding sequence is TGCGCCAGCAGGCCGGGACACAGATATGAAAAACTGTTTTTT.

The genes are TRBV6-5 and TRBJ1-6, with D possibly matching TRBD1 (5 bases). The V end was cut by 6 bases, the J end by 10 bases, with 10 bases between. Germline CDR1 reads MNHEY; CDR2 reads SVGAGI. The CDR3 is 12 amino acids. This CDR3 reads CASSPGLSPLHF. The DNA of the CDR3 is TGTGCCAGCAGCCCAGGGCTCTCACCCCTCCACTTT.

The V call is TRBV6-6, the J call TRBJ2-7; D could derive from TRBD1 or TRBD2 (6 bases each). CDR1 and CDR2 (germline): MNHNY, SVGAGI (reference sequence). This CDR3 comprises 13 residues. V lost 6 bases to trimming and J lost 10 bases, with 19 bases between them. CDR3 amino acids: CASRRGLSEKQYF. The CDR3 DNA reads TGTGCCAGCAGACGGGGGCTTTCAGAGAAACAGTACTTC.

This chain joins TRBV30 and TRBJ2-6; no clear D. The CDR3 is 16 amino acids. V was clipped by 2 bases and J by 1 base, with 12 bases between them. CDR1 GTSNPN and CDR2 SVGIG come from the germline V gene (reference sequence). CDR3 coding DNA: TGTGCCTGGAGTCGGGCAGGAAGGTCTGGGGCCAACGTCCTGACTTTC. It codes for CAWSRAGRSGANVLTF.

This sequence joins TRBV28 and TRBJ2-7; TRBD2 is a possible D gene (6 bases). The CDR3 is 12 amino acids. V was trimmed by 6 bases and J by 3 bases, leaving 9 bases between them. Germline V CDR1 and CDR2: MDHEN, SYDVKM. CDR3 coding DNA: TGTGCCAGCAGGGGGGGACTCTACGAGCAGTACTTC. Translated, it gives CASRGGLYEQYF.

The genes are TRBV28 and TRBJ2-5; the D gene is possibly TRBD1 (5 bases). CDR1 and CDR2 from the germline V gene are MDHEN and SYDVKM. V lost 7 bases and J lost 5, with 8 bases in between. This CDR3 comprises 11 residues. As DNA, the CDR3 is TGTGCCAGCAAACAGGTGGAGACCCAGTACTTC. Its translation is CASKQVETQYF.

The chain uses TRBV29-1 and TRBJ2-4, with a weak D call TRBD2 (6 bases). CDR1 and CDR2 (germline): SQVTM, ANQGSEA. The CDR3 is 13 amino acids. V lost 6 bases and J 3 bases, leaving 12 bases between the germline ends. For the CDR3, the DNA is TGCAGCGTGGGTCAGGGAGGCAAAAACATTCAGTACTTC. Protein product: CSVGQGGKNIQYF.

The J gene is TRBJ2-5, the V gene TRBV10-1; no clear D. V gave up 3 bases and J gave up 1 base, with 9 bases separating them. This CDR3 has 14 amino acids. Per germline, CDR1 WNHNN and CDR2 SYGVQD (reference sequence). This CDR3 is CASSERTSQETQYF. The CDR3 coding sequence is TGCGCCAGCAGTGAAAGGACGTCCCAAGAGACCCAGTACTTC.

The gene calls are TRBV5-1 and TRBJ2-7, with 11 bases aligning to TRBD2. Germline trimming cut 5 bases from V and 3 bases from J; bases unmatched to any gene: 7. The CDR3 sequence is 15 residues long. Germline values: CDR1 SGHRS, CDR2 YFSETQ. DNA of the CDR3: TGCGCCAGCAGTCGTGGGGGACTAGCGGACTACGAGCAGTACTTC. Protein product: CASSRGGLADYEQYF.

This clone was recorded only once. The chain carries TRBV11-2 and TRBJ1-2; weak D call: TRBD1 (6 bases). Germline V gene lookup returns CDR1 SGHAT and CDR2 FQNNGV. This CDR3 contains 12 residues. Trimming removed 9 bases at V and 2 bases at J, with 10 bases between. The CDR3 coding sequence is TGTGCCAGTCGGGGGACAAACTATGGCTACACCTTC. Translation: CASRGTNYGYTF.

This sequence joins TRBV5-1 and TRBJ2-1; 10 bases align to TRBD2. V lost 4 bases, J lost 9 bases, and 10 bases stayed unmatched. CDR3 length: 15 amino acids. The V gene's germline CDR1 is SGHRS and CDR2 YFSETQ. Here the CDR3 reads CASSPGLAGAVEQFF. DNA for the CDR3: TGCGCCAGCAGCCCTGGCCTAGCGGGAGCGGTTGAGCAGTTCTTC.

CDR3 protein: CASSGTSGAYNEQFF. CDR3 coding DNA: TGTGCCAGCAGCGGAACTAGCGGGGCTTACAATGAGCAGTTCTTC. The chain has TRBV9 and TRBJ2-1; 10 nucleotides line up with TRBD2. The CDR3 totals 15 residues. CDR1 SGDLS and CDR2 YYNGEE come from the germline V gene. J lost 4 bases, V lost 3 bases, and 4 bases had no gene match. The complete variable domain, with remaining parts taken from reference TRBV9 and TRBJ2-1, reads DSGVTQTPKHLITATGQRVTLRCSPRSGDLSVYWYQQSLDQGLQFLIQYYNGEERAKGNILERFSAQQFPDLHSELNLSSLELGDSALYFCASSGTSGAYNEQFFGPGTRLTVL.

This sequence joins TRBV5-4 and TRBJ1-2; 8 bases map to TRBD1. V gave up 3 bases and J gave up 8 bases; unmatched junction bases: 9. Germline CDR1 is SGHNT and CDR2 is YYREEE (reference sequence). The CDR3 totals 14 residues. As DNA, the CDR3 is TGTGCCAGCAGCTGGGAGAGGACAGGGAACGGCTACACCTTC. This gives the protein CASSWERTGNGYTF.